The sequence of this T cell receptor beta chain was determined in a study of PD-L1 blockade in urothelial cancer (dated by TCRdb to about 2017). About the investigation overall: Every patient began therapy in about 2014 and was given atezolizumab 1,200 mg intravenously every 3 weeks. An ECOG performance status of 0 or 1 was recorded for the patients, and 0 to 3 prior chemotherapy regimens had been received by the patients. About nine tenths of the roughly 29 patients were males with bladder-origin urothelial cancer, and about 65% of the roughly 30 reported a prior smoking history. Pretreatment blood TCR-seq was available for 27 to 30 patients, at least one posttreatment blood collection was obtained for approximately 24 patients, and tumor TCR-seq was available for approximately 24 patients. Durable clinical benefit was defined as progression-free survival longer than 6 months, and TCR features were also tested against progression-free and overall survival. Nine patients reached durable clinical benefit, while fewer than 25 patients did not. In the same patients who had TCR sequencing, pretreatment tumors also underwent whole exome sequencing and RNA sequencing. Blood samples gave a median of about 140,000 T cells and 82,636 unique TCRs, with a median clonality of roughly 0.081. The study, an exploratory multi-omic analysis, examined somatic, immune and clinical correlates of response to PD-L1 blockade with atezolizumab in urothelial cancer. Blood samples were analyzed at 3 weeks after treatment start (second dose) and at 6 weeks after treatment start. Pretreatment tumor samples, along with matched peripheral blood serially collected before and after atezolizumab treatment, were subjected to TCR sequencing.

Germline trimming: 4 bases from V, 5 bases from J; junction bases outside gene matches: 6. From a lookup of the germline V gene, CDR1 and CDR2 are SGHRS and YFSETQ. The CDR3 numbers 14 residues from cysteine through phenylalanine. Just CDR3 DNA is preserved here, 42 bases in frame from base 1. Broader findings and caveats from the paper: Improved progression-free and overall survival was associated with having pretreatment peripheral blood TCR clonality below the median. Among patients with durable benefit, tumor-associated TCR clones showed greater expansion in peripheral blood 3 weeks after treatment started (n ≈ 21, p = 0.022). Small sample size (n ≈ 29) and many exploratory analyses mean the results are intended to be hypothesis-generating.

Synthetic TCR analog templates were spiked into each PCR so that absolute template abundance could be estimated from read counts. The immunoSEQ assay was used to amplify TCRbeta CDR3 regions from genomic DNA with bias-controlled V and J gene primers. Sequencing of rearranged TCRbeta segments was performed at approximately 20X coverage. Per the original workflow: Sequencing errors were corrected by clustering, and CDR3s were annotated against IMGT so that V, D and J genes could be assigned. Downstream analyses used only productive TCRbeta rearrangements, leaving out any out-of-frame or stop-codon sequences. Clonality was computed as one minus Shannon entropy normalized by the log of the number of unique productive sequences. Clones differing between time points or between blood and tumor were identified by Fisher's exact test with Benjamini-Hochberg correction at adjusted p below 0.01. The table comes from immuneACCESS by way of TCRdb, which keeps in-frame sequences with V and J called. Part of the clones is missing from these tables; in studies checked, under half for an unresolved V gene and the rest for unknown reasons. From that table come the V and J calls and clone size; the DNA was used to work out D and trimming. Across this sample there are around 40,000 clones, with 70% to 90% seen only once. Clones ranked in the top ten supply 2.6% of the sample.

As for this clone: The clone's antigen remains unknown. The input lacks base qualities; no much larger clone sits a single base away.

The label giving this sample's time point can be read as: peripheral blood 6 weeks after treatment start. A cohort of 25 to 30 patients with locally advanced or metastatic urothelial carcinoma, treated at Memorial Sloan Kettering on a trial protocol, was included. Peripheral blood mononuclear cells were collected pretreatment and during treatment, with between 1 and 8 total time points per patient. The Qiagen DNeasy Blood extraction kit was used to purify genomic DNA from total PBMCs and from tumor samples. PBMCs were collected pretreatment and during treatment, and were isolated and stored as previously described.

The receptor was isolated from a man aged 65 to 79 with urothelial cancer. The chain links TRBV5-1 with TRBJ2-5, and TRBD1 matches 9 of the central bases. This material consisted of PBMCs, taken around atezolizumab (anti-PD-L1) treatment. CDR3 protein: CASSPGQGRETQYF. The nucleotide sequence reads TGCGCCAGCAGCCCGGGACAGGGCCGCGAGACCCAGTACTTC.